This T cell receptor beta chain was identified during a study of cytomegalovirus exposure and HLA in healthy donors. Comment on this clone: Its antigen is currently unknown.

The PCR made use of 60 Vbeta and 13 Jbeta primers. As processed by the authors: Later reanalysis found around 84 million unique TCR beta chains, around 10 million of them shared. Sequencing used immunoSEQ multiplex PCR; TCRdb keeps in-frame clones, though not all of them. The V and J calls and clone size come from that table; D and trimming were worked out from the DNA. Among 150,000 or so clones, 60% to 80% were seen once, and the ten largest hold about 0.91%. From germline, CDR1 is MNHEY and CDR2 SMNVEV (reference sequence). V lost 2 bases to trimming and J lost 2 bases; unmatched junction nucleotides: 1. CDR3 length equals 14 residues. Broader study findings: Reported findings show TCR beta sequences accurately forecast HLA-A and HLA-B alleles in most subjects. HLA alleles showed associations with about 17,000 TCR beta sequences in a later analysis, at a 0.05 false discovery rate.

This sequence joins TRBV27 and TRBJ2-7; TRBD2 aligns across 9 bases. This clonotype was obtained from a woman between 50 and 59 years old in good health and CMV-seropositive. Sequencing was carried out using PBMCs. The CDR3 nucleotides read TGTGCCAGCAGTTTAGGGACTAGCCCCTACGAGCAGTACTTC. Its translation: CASSLGTSPYEQYF.